The rows below give T cell receptor beta chains drawn from one sample of a study of blood T cells in healthy people across ages. Via MiXCR, TCRdb re-called the 5' RACE reads, giving one row per CDR3 protein. Of under 2,000,000 distinct CDR3 sequences listed, less than 50% are singletons. The sample comprised blood. The origin of the receptors is a woman aged 35 to 49 in good health. Both conserved end residues are part of each CDR3. The D gene is left open where the match is weak. The size field is filled for only some rows; it gives once, few, many or a size class.

j_call	clone_size	v_call	d_call	cdr3_aa	cdr3_nt
TRBJ2-3	-	TRBV7-2	TRBD2	CASSLAGRGGTDTQYF	TGTGCCAGCAGCTTAGCGGGGCGGGGGGGCACAGATACGCAGTATTTT
TRBJ2-6	-	TRBV7-2	-	CASSPRTGGGAANVLTF	TGTGCCAGCAGCCCACGGACAGGAGGAGGGGCGGCCAACGTCCTGACTTTC
TRBJ2-7	-	TRBV25-1	-	CASSEGQTPYEQYF	TGTGCCAGCAGTGAGGGTCAGACCCCCTACGAGCAGTACTTC
TRBJ2-7	once	TRBV10-1	TRBD1	CASSEYSGQGDEQYF	TGCGCCAGCAGTGAGTATTCCGGACAGGGGGACGAGCAGTACTTC
TRBJ1-5	-	TRBV12-3/TRBV12-4	-	CATTWGDRRNQPQHF	TGTGCCACAACCTGGGGCGACAGACGAAATCAGCCCCAGCATTTT
TRBJ2-3	-	TRBV27	-	CASSPHLGRESTDTQYF	TGTGCCAGCAGTCCACACTTGGGCAGGGAAAGCACAGATACGCAGTATTTT
TRBJ1-6	-	TRBV28	TRBD1	CASSPRTGMVSPLHF	TGTGCCAGCAGTCCCCGGACAGGGATGGTTTCACCCCTCCACTTT
TRBJ2-6	-	TRBV12-3/TRBV12-4	-	CASGSYILLESGANVLTF	TGTGCCAGCGGGTCCTATATACTGTTGGAGTCTGGGGCCAACGTCCTGACTTTC
TRBJ1-2	once	TRBV3-1	-	CASSQRQAGGYTF	TGTGCCAGCAGCCAAAGACAGGCTGGGGGCTACACCTTC
TRBJ2-5	-	TRBV28	-	CASSVLRGKTQYF	TGTGCCAGCAGTGTACTCCGGGGAAAGACCCAGTACTTC
TRBJ2-3	few	TRBV7-2	TRBD2	CASSLAQVSGAQYF	TGTGCCAGCAGCTTAGCGCAGGTTAGCGGGGCGCAGTATTTT
TRBJ2-5	-	TRBV2	TRBD2	CASSSRTSGAYF	TGTGCCAGCAGTTCCCGGACTAGCGGGGCGTACTTC
TRBJ1-1	-	TRBV28	TRBD1	CASRKDRGPAAFF	TGTGCCAGCAGAAAAGACAGGGGGCCGGCGGCTTTCTTT
TRBJ2-1	few	TRBV7-2	-	CASSPLPLVNVFEQFF	TGTGCCAGCAGCCCCCTTCCATTGGTCAATGTGTTTGAGCAGTTCTTC
TRBJ2-1	few	TRBV2	TRBD2	CASSNRGVNEQFF	TGTGCCAGCAGCAACCGGGGGGTCAATGAGCAGTTCTTC
TRBJ2-5	-	TRBV20-1	-	CSARGSPSETQYF	TGCAGTGCTAGGGGGAGCCCTTCGGAGACCCAGTACTTC
TRBJ2-1	-	TRBV28	-	CASSLTGPGLYNEQFF	TGTGCCAGCAGTTTAACGGGTCCCGGGCTATACAATGAGCAGTTCTTC
TRBJ1-1	-	TRBV28	-	CASSSGWEAFF	TGTGCCAGCAGTTCAGGGTGGGAAGCTTTCTTT
TRBJ2-5	-	TRBV6-5	-	CASSYSGSKQETQYF	TGTGCCAGCAGTTACTCGGGCAGCAAACAAGAGACCCAGTACTTC
TRBJ2-3	-	TRBV5-1	-	CASSIRADTQYF	TGCGCCAGCAGCATCAGGGCAGATACGCAGTATTTT
TRBJ1-2	-	TRBV6-5	-	CASSYAKSVVYGYTF	TGTGCCAGCAGTTACGCGAAGTCCGTCGTCTATGGCTACACCTTC
TRBJ2-5	-	TRBV20-1	TRBD1	CSATQGARETQYF	TGCAGTGCTACCCAGGGGGCCCGAGAGACCCAGTACTTC
TRBJ2-3	-	TRBV12-3/TRBV12-4	-	CASSWGGVSDTQYF	TGTGCCAGCAGTTGGGGCGGGGTGTCCGATACGCAGTATTTT
TRBJ2-1	-	TRBV7-8	-	CASSPKQGSPYNEQFF	TGTGCCAGCAGCCCCAAACAGGGTAGCCCCTACAATGAGCAGTTCTTC
TRBJ2-3	-	TRBV20-1	-	CSAVLAASTDTQYF	TGCAGTGCTGTTCTTGCGGCTAGCACAGATACGCAGTATTTT
TRBJ2-7	many	TRBV5-5	TRBD1	CASSLRQGNNYEQYF	TGTGCCAGCAGCCTGAGACAGGGGAATAACTACGAGCAGTACTTC
TRBJ2-3	-	TRBV7-6	TRBD2	CASSLAVAGGSVADTQYF	TGTGCCAGCAGCTTAGCGGTAGCGGGGGGTTCCGTCGCAGATACGCAGTATTTT
TRBJ1-2	few	TRBV29-1	-	CSVGTGPVTNYGYTF	TGCAGCGTCGGCACAGGGCCCGTAACTAACTATGGCTACACCTTC
TRBJ1-4	-	TRBV7-2	TRBD1	CASSPGQGDEKLFF	TGTGCCAGCAGCCCGGGACAGGGGGATGAAAAACTGTTTTTT
TRBJ2-5	-	TRBV5-5	TRBD1	CASSLLRQGLRETQYF	TGTGCCAGCAGCTTGCTAAGACAGGGGCTCCGAGAGACCCAGTACTTC
TRBJ2-7	-	TRBV7-2	-	CASSPSGGNSYEQYF	TGTGCCAGCAGCCCCTCCGGGGGAAACTCCTACGAGCAGTACTTC